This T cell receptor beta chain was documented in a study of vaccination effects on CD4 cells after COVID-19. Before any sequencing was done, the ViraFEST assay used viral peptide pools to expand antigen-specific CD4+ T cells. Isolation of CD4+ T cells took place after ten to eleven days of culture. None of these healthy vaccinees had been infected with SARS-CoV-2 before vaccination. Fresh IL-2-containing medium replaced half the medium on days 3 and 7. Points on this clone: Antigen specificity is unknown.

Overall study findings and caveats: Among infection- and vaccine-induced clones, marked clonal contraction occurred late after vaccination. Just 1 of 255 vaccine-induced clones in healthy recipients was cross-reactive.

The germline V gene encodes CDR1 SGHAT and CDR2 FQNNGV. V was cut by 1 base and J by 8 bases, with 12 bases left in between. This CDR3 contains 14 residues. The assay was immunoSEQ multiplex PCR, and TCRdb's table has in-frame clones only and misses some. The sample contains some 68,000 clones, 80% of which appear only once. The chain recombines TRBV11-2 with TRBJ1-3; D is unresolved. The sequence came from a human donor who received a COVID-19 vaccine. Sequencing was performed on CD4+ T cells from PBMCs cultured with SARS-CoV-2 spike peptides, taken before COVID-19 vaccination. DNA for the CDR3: TGTGCCAGCAGCTTAGGGGTAGCCGGTGACACCATATATTTT. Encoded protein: CASSLGVAGDTIYF.